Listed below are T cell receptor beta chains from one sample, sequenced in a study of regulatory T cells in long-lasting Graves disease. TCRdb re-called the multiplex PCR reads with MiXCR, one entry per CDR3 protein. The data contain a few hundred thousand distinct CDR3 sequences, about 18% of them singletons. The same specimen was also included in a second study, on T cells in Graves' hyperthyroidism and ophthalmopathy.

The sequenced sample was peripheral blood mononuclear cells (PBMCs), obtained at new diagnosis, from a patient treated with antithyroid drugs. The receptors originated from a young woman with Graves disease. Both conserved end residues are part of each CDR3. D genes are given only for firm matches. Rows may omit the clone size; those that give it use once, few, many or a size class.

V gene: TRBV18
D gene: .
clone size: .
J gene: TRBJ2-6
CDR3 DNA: TGTGCCAGCTCACCCGACTTACCAGGCTCTGGGGCCAACGTCCTGACTTTC
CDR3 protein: CASSPDLPGSGANVLTF

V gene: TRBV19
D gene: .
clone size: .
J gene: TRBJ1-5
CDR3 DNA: TGTGCCAGTAGTATCAAACAGAATCAGCCCCAGCATTTT
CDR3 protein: CASSIKQNQPQHF

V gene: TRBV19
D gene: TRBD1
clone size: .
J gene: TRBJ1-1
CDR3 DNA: TGTGCCAGTAGCACATACGGACAGGGAGGCGCTGAAGCTTTCTTT
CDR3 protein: CASSTYGQGGAEAFF

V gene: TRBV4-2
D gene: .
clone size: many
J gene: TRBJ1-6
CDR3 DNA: TGTGCCAGCAGCCTTGGGCAAGGAGTCCTGGATTCACCCCTCCACTTT
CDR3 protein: CASSLGQGVLDSPLHF

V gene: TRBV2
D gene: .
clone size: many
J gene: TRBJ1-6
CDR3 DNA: TGTGCCAGCAGTCCTCCTTACCCGAACTCCAATTCACCCCTCCACTTT
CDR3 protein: CASSPPYPNSNSPLHF

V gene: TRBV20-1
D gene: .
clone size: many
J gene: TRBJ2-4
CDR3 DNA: TGCAGTGCTAGAGCGCTGAGGGAAAACATTCAGTACTTC
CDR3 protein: CSARALRENIQYF

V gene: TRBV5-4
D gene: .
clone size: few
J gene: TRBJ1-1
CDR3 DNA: TGTGCCAGCAGCTTGTCGGGGACCTACACTGAAGCTTTCTTT
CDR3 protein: CASSLSGTYTEAFF

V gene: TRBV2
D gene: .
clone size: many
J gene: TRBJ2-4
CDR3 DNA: TGTGCCAGCAGTGAGTCGGCACAATTAGCCAAAAACATTCAGTACTTC
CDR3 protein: CASSESAQLAKNIQYF

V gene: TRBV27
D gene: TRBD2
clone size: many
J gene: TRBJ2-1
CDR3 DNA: TGTGCCAGCAGTCCCACAACCTGGGCGGGAGGGGACAATGAGCAGTTCTTC
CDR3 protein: CASSPTTWAGGDNEQFF

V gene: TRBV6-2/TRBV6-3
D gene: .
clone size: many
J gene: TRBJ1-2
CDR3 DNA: TGTGCCAGCAGTGAAAATTTCCGGACCTTGGATGGCTACACCTTC
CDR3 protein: CASSENFRTLDGYTF

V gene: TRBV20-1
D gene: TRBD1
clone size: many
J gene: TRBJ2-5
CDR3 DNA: TGCAGTGCTAGAGCCCCGGGACAGGGGGCGCGGGAGACCCAGTACTTC
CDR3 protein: CSARAPGQGARETQYF

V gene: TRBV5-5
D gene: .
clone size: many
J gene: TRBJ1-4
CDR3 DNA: TGTGCCAGCAGCTTGCAGGCCGACGGTGAAAAACTGTTTTTT
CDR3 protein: CASSLQADGEKLFF

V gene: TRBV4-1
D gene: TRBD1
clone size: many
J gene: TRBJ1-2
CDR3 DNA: TGCGCCAGCAGCCAAACAGGGGTTGGTGGCTACACCTTC
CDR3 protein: CASSQTGVGGYTF

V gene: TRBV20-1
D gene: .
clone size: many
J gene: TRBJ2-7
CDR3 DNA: TGCAGTGCTAGAGATCCCAGGAACCACGAGCAGTACTTC
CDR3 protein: CSARDPRNHEQYF

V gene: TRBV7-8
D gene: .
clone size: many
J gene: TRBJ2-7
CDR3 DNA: TGTGCCAGCAGCTTGGTTTCAGGGGGGTACTACGAGCAGTACTTC
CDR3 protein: CASSLVSGGYYEQYF

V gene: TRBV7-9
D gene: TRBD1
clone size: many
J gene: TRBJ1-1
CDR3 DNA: TGTGCCAGCAGCTCCAACTTTGACAGGGGTTTTGGCACTGAAGCTTTCTTT
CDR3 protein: CASSSNFDRGFGTEAFF

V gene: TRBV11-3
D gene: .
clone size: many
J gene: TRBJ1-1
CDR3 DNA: TGTGCCAGCAGCCTCGGACAGAGCAAGGAAGCTTTCTTT
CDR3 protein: CASSLGQSKEAFF

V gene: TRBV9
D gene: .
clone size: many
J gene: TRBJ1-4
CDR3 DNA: TGTGCCAGCAGCGTTCTTGACAGCGCGGAAAAACTGTTTTTT
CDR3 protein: CASSVLDSAEKLFF

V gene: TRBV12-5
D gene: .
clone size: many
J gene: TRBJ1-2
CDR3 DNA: TGTGCTAGTGGTTTGTTCTCCGGGACGGATTATGGCTACACCTTC
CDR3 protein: CASGLFSGTDYGYTF

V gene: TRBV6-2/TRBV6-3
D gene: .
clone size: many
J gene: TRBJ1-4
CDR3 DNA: TGTGCCAGCAGCCTCTTTGAGGAAAAACTGTTTTTT
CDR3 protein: CASSLFEEKLFF

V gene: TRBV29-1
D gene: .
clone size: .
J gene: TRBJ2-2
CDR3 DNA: TGCAGCGTTGAAGCTAGCACGGGCACCGGGGGGCTGTTTTTT
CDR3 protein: CSVEASTGTGGLFF

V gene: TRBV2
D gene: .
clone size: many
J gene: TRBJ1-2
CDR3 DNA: TGTGCCATCGAACTAGGAACCTCTGGAGGCTACACCTTC
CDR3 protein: CAIELGTSGGYTF

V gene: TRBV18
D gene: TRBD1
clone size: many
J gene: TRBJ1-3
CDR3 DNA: TGTGCCAGCTCACCAACACAGGGGCTAACTGGAAACACCATATATTTT
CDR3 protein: CASSPTQGLTGNTIYF

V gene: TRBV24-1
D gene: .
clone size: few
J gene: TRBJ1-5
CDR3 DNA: TGTGCCGCCAGTGATTCCGACGGGAGGCATCAGCCCCAGCATTTT
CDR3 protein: CAASDSDGRHQPQHF

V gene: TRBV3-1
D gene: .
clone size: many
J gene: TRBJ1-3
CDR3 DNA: TGTGCCAGCAGCCACTCACCAGGGGAATACACCATATATTTT
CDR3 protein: CASSHSPGEYTIYF

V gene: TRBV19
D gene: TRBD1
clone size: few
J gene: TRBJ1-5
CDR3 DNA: TGTGCAAGTAGAGGTCGGACAGGGACGAGAAAGGGCCAGCCCCAGCATTTT
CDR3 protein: CASRGRTGTRKGQPQHF

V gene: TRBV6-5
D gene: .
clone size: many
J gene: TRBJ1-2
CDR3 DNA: TGTGCCAGCAGTTTGGAGAGCGGAGGGTGGAAAGGCTACACCTTC
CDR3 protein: CASSLESGGWKGYTF

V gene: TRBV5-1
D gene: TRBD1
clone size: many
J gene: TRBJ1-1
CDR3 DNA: TGCGCCAGCAGCTTAGGGGACAGGATCTTGAACACTGAAGCTTTCTTT
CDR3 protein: CASSLGDRILNTEAFF

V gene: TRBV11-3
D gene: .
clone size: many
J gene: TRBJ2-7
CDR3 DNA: TGTGCCAGCAGCTTATTTTTCGGACTAAGCTCCTACGAGCAGTACTTC
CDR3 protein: CASSLFFGLSSYEQYF

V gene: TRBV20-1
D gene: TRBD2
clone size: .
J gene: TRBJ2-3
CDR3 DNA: TGCAGTGCTGAGTCCTTGGGGGGGGGGGTCACAGATACGCAGTATTTT
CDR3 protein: CSAESLGGGVTDTQYF

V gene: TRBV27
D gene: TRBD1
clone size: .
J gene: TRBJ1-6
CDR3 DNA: TGTGCCAGCAGACAGGGGGCTTGGGAGTCTCTCTCCTATAATTCACCCCTCCACTTT
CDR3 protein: CASRQGAWESLSYNSPLHF

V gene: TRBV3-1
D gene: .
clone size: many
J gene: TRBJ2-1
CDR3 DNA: TGTGCCAGCAGCCATCTTGGGGGAAATGAGCAGTTCTTC
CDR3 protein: CASSHLGGNEQFF

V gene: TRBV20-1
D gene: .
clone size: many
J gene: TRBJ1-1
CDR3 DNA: TGCAGTGCTACTAGGGGCAGGACCCGAAGCATGAACACTGAAGCTTTCTTT
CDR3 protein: CSATRGRTRSMNTEAFF

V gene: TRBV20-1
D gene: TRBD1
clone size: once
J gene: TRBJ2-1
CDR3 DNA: TGCAGTGCTAGTGAAGGGGGCGCGATGTATGAGCAGTTCTTC
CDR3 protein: CSASEGGAMYEQFF

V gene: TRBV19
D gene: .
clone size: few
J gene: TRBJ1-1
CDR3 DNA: TGTGCCAGTAGTATACGGGATCATAACACTGAAGCTTTCTTT
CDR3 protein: CASSIRDHNTEAFF

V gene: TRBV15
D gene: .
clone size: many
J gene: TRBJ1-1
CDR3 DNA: TGTGCCACCAGGGTGAACACTGAAGCTTTCTTT
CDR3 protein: CATRVNTEAFF

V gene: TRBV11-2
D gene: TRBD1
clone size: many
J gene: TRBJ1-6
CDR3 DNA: TGTGCCAGCAGCCAACAGACAGGGGGTAATTCACCCCTCCACTTT
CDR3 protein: CASSQQTGGNSPLHF

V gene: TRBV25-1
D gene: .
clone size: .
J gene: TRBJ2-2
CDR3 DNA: TGTGCCAGCAGTGGGGAGGGGGCGCGCACCGGGGAGCTGTTTTTT
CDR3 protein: CASSGEGARTGELFF

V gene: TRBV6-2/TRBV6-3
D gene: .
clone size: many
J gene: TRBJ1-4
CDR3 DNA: TGTGCCAGCAGTTACGGGGAAGGGGACAAACTGTTTTTT
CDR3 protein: CASSYGEGDKLFF

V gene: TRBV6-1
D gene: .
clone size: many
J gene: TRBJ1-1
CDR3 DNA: TGTGCCAGCAGCCGCAGCGCGTTTTTGAGAGCTTTCTTT
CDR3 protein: CASSRSAFLRAFF

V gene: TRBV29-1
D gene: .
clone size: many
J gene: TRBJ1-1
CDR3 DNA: TGCAGCGTTCGGAATTATGGGGGTAGGGCTGAAGCTTTCTTT
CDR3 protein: CSVRNYGGRAEAFF

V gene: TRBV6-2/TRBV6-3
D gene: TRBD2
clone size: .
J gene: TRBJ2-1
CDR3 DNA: TGTGCCAGCAGTTACCTCCTAGCGGGGGGATTAACGGGAAATGAGCAGTTCTTC
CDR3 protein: CASSYLLAGGLTGNEQFF

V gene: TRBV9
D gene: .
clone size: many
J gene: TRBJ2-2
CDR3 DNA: TGTGCCAGCAGCGCCAGTGGGGGCGGCGGGGAGCTGTTTTTT
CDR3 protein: CASSASGGGGELFF

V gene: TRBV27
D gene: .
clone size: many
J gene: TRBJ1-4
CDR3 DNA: TGTGCCAGCAGTCCGGGACGGAGAGATGAAAAACTGTTTTTT
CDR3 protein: CASSPGRRDEKLFF

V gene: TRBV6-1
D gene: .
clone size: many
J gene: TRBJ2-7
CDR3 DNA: TGTGCCAGCGGAGCGAGGGGGGCATACGAGCAGTACTTC
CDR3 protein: CASGARGAYEQYF

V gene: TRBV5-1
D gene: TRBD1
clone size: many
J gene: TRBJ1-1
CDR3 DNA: TGCGCCAGCAGCCCCCGCAGACAGGGCGCGTTAATGAACACTGAAGCTTTCTTT
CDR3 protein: CASSPRRQGALMNTEAFF

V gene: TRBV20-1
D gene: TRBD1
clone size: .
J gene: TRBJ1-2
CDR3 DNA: TGCAGTGCCCCTCGTCGGGGACAGGGTTATGGCTACACCTTC
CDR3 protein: CSAPRRGQGYGYTF

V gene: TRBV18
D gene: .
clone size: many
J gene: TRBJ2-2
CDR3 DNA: TGTGCCAGCTCACCCCGGACGGTGAACACCGGGGAGCTGTTTTTT
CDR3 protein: CASSPRTVNTGELFF

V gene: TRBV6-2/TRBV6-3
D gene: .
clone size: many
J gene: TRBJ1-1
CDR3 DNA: TGTGCCAGCAGAACTGCCAGCAACACTGAAGCTTTCTTT
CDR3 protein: CASRTASNTEAFF

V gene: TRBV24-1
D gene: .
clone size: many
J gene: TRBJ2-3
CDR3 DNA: TGTGCCACCAGTGATACGGGCTCCCGGGGAACAGATACGCAGTATTTT
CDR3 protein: CATSDTGSRGTDTQYF

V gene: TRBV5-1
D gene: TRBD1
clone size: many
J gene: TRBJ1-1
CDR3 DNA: TGCGCCAGCAGCAGGGCAGGGGGCGAGGCTTTCTTT
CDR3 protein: CASSRAGGEAFF

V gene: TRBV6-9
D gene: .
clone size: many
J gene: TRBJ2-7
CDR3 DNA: TGTGCCAGCAGTTACAGTACGGGGACCTACGAGCAGTACTTC
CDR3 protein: CASSYSTGTYEQYF